The rows below give T cell receptor beta chains drawn from one sample of a study of blood T cell repertoires in COVID-19. Profiled with immunoSEQ multiplex PCR; TCRdb holds only in-frame clones, not every one. The data hold fewer than 200,000 clones, with around 89% observed a single time. The sequenced material came from peripheral blood. These receptor sequences come from a man aged 18 to 35 who had recovered from COVID-19. Both conserved end residues are part of each CDR3. D genes are given only for firm matches. For some rows the clone size is stated as once, few or many, or as a class when expanded; others skip it.

clone size	D gene	V gene	J gene	CDR3 DNA	CDR3 protein
NA	NA	TRBV5-4	TRBJ1-1	TGTGCCAGCAGCTTGGATGGGAGGGACACTGAAGCTTTCTTT	CASSLDGRDTEAFF
NA	TRBD1	TRBV5-1	TRBJ2-7	TGCGCCAGCAGGCGGGACAGGGGGCTCGACGAGCAGTACTTC	CASRRDRGLDEQYF
NA	NA	TRBV5-1	TRBJ1-1	TGCGCCAGCAGCGTCAACACACAGGAGGGAGCTTTCTTT	CASSVNTQEGAFF
NA	NA	TRBV18	TRBJ1-1	TGTGCCAGCTCACCACCGGGGGGGTGGAAGAACACTGAAGCTTTCTTT	CASSPPGGWKNTEAFF
few	NA	TRBV12-3/TRBV12-4	TRBJ2-7	TGTGCCAGCAGTTTTCCAGGGCGGGAGCAGTACTTC	CASSFPGREQYF
few	NA	TRBV6-5	TRBJ1-6	TGTGCCAGCAGTTACAATTCGGGGGGCGACAATTCACCCCTCCACTTT	CASSYNSGGDNSPLHF
many	TRBD2	TRBV19	TRBJ2-3	TGTGCCAGTAGGGCCGGGACGGGAGGACATACGCAGTATTTT	CASRAGTGGHTQYF
NA	NA	TRBV6-5	TRBJ1-1	TGTGCCAGCAGTTACTCTGCAGGCTTGAACACTGAAGCTTTCTTT	CASSYSAGLNTEAFF
once	NA	TRBV5-4	TRBJ1-1	TGTGCCAGCAGAAGGGGGTCCCCAACAGGGTCTCTTAAGGAAGCTTTCTTT	CASRRGSPTGSLKEAFF
NA	NA	TRBV6-5	TRBJ1-1	TGTGCCAGCAGTTACTCCGGTGGTAACACTGAAGCTTTCTTT	CASSYSGGNTEAFF
NA	NA	TRBV5-6	TRBJ1-5	TGTGCCAGCAGCTTAGGGCCCACAGGGCCCAATCAGCCCCAGCATTTT	CASSLGPTGPNQPQHF
NA	NA	TRBV15	TRBJ1-1	TGTGCCACCAGCAGAGATTTGGAGGGGCGTGAAGCTTTCTTT	CATSRDLEGREAFF
NA	TRBD1	TRBV29-1	TRBJ1-2	TGCAGCGTTGACCGCGGGACAGGGGTCGGCTACACCTTC	CSVDRGTGVGYTF
NA	TRBD2	TRBV3-1/TRBV3-2	TRBJ2-3	TGTGCTACCGGGTATAGCGGGAGGACAGATACGCAGTATTTT	CATGYSGRTDTQYF
NA	NA	TRBV11-2	TRBJ1-4	TGTGCCAGCAGCTTAGGGCAGTATGAAAAACTGTTTTTT	CASSLGQYEKLFF
NA	TRBD1	TRBV19	TRBJ2-1	TGTGCCAGTAGTGCTGGACAGGTGGGGATCTACAATGAGCAGTTCTTC	CASSAGQVGIYNEQFF
NA	TRBD1	TRBV29-1	TRBJ2-1	TGCAGCGTTGAGACCGGACAGGATTCCTACAATGAGCAGTTCTTC	CSVETGQDSYNEQFF
NA	TRBD2	TRBV27	TRBJ2-5	TGTGCCAGCAGCCAGGGACTAGCGAGTCAAGAGACCCAGTACTTC	CASSQGLASQETQYF
NA	TRBD1	TRBV18	TRBJ2-2	TGTGCCAGCTCACCGACAGGGGTAGCCGGGGAGCTGTTTTTT	CASSPTGVAGELFF
NA	TRBD2	TRBV9	TRBJ2-3	TGTGCCAGCACCCGAAGGGAGGGACCCCGGAATACGCAGTATTTT	CASTRREGPRNTQYF